The entry below describes one TCR beta chain. The antigen remains undetermined. Repertoires were generated with immunoSEQ multiplex PCR, while TCRdb's copy carries only in-frame clones and drops some. The sample yields roughly 24,000 clones, more than 85% seen once. After removal of 5 bases from V and 6 bases from J, the junction contained 14 bases not matched to a gene. Germline V gene data show CDR1 as MNHEY and CDR2 as SMNVEV (reference sequence). The CDR3 contains 16 residues. The data stem from a study of T cells in localized non-small cell lung cancer. General observations from the study: The study linked higher blood T cell density to longer overall survival. There was higher T cell clonality in uninvolved adjacent lung than in tumor, and it was highest there. Sequencing covered just one tumor region, so heterogeneity cannot be ruled out.

V usage is TRBV27 and J usage is TRBJ2-7, with TRBD2 matching over 9 bases. The receptor's source is a female donor aged 60 or older with stage II squamous cell lung carcinoma. Sequencing used peripheral blood, obtained before any cancer treatment. CDR3: CASSPNRLAVYAEQYF. The DNA of the CDR3 is TGTGCCAGCAGTCCCAACCGACTAGCGGTCTACGCCGAGCAGTACTTC.